This T cell receptor beta chain was captured in a study of T-cell memory formation after mild COVID-19. Study outcomes and limitations: Contracting CD8+ clones were enriched in EMRA, CD4+ mainly in CM and EM. The pre-infection memory compartment contained some responding clones, suggesting cross-reactive memory joined.

This CDR3 region has 14 residues. Germline V lookup: CDR1 MGHRA, CDR2 YSYEKL. V lost 1 base to trimming and J lost 3 bases, with 9 bases between them. There are a few counts of this clonotype. The target antigen is unknown. TCRdb itself ran the 5' RACE reads through MiXCR, one entry per CDR3 protein. The profile covers about 320,000 distinct CDR3 sequences, with 13% to 15% appearing a single time and approximately 22% taken by the ten largest. V gene TRBV4-1 combines with J gene TRBJ2-5; a weak D match, TRBD2 (5 bases). The receptor was isolated from a man between 18 and 35 years old who had mild COVID-19 (a few samples of this study predate the infection). Cell type and time point are not known. Sequencing was done on a sample of PBMCs or a T cell subset sorted from them (not recorded which). DNA of the CDR3: TGCGCCAGCAGCCAAGCCGGGGATGAAGAGACCCAGTACTTC. Protein sequence: CASSQAGDEETQYF.